This T cell receptor (beta chain) was obtained from a study of response to subunit inactivated influenza vaccine. This clonotype has only a few counts. Losses at the gene ends were 1 base for V and 7 bases for J; bases not matched to a gene: 6. The germline V gene encodes CDR1 DFQATT and CDR2 SNEGSKA (reference sequence). The CDR3 consists of 13 residues. One entry per CDR3 protein, called by TCRdb with MiXCR from the RT-PCR reads. The repertoire holds some 540,000 distinct CDR3 sequences, with under 30% as singletons. These data were also reused for a study on T cells expressing NK-cell markers. As that study records: Libraries used 5'RACE template switching adding universal primer site and UMIs. Sorted CD3+CD56-NKG2C+, CD3+CD56+NKG2C- and CD3+CD56+NKG2C+ T cells were the source of the TCR beta repertoires. T cells sorted in several experiments were restricted to alpha-beta TCR T cells by an anti-gamma-delta TCR antibody. The study found dominant NKG2C+ clonotypes at roughly 1.0-7.5% of CD8+ T cells in over 5 donors. In a handful of donors, these clonotypes also led the CD3+CD56-NKG2C+ fraction.

The source was CD4+ T cells sorted from PBMCs, collected about 12 days after vaccination. This clonotype was sampled from a man over 45 who received an inactivated influenza vaccine. The chain employs TRBV20-1 and TRBJ2-7; 8 positions agree with TRBD1. Here the CDR3 reads CSARVAGGNEQYF. The CDR3 DNA reads TGCAGTGCTAGAGTGGCAGGGGGCAATGAGCAGTACTTC.